This T cell receptor beta chain emerged from a study of blood T cell repertoires in COVID-19. Trimming left V 2 bases short and J 5 bases short, with 10 bases between. CDR1 and CDR2 from the germline V gene are LGHDT and YNNKEL (reference sequence). The CDR3 contains 13 residues. Original methodology: Estimation of nucleated cell counts was performed using reference gene primer amplification. Clones were sequenced by immunoSEQ multiplex PCR, and TCRdb holds only the in-frame ones, with some missing. That table furnishes V, J and clone size, whereas the DNA furnished D and trimming. The sample includes some 220,000 clones, 85% of them seen just once.

Sequences were obtained from peripheral blood. This TCR came from a man aged 50 or older with COVID-19, enrolled during active disease. The rearrangement uses TRBV3-1 (or the pseudogene TRBV3-2) and TRBJ2-7, with D uncertain. Here the CDR3 reads CASSQMAVDEQYF. The CDR3 DNA reads as TGTGCCAGCAGCCAAATGGCAGTTGACGAGCAGTACTTC.